A single sample gave rise to the 29 T cell receptor beta chains below, sequenced in a study of T cells in Graves' hyperthyroidism and ophthalmopathy. Amplified TCR beta CDR3 regions derived from RNA transcripts. RT-PCR in the first round (using the HTBI primer set) targeted the TCR CDR3. TCRdb processed the multiplex PCR reads anew with MiXCR; each CDR3 protein has one entry. Of about 210,000 distinct CDR3 sequences in the sample, approximately 17% were seen once. The sequencing sample was made of blood. The receptor source for this set is a man aged 45-60 years with Graves' hyperthyroidism.

The table lists this clonotype with many counts. This chain's CDR3 is CASSLMTGEINEQFF. For the CDR3, the DNA is TGTGCCAGCAGCTTGATGACAGGGGAGATTAATGAGCAGTTCTTC. This chain links TRBV7-9 with TRBJ2-1, with 8 bases matching TRBD1. The CDR3 sequence is 15 residues long. The germline gives CDR1 SEHNR, CDR2 FQNEAQ (reference sequence). V shed 3 bases and J 7 bases; nucleotides not matched to a gene: 8.

The CDR3 region has the DNA TGTGCCAGCAGCTCCTTCCGGGCCGCGGGGTCCCATTCTGGAAACACCATATATTTT. Its protein is CASSSFRAAGSHSGNTIYF. The chain has TRBV11-2 and TRBJ1-3, with D unclear. V was cut by 4 bases and J by 1 base, with 23 bases left in between. The CDR3 runs 19 residues. In germline, CDR1 is SGHAT, CDR2 FQNNGV.

The rearrangement uses TRBV5-6 and TRBJ2-1, with 7 nucleotides matching TRBD2. The trim removed 4 bases at V and 8 bases at J, leaving 9 bases unmatched. The CDR3 consists of 14 residues. Germline loops: CDR1 SGHDT, CDR2 YYEEEE. CDR3: CASSRPGEGYEQFF. DNA for the CDR3: TGTGCCAGCAGCCGACCTGGGGAGGGCTATGAGCAGTTCTTC.

In its sample, this clonotype was seen many times. The chain couples TRBV7-9 to TRBJ2-7; 7 nucleotides match TRBD2. The V gene's germline CDR1 is SEHNR and CDR2 FQNEAQ (reference sequence). J was trimmed by 4 bases and V by 5 bases; bases with no gene match: 17. There are 17 residues in the CDR3. The CDR3 nucleotides are TGTGCCAGCAGCCCCAGGAAGACCGCGCGGGAGCCTTACGAGCAGTACTTC. This encodes CASSPRKTAREPYEQYF.

The chain links TRBV7-2 to TRBJ2-5; maybe TRBD2 (5 bases). The CDR3 is 17 amino acids. Germline-derived CDR1 and CDR2 are SGHTA and FQGNSA. The V and J ends lost 4 bases and 1 base respectively, with 19 bases between them. CDR3 residues: CASSSFLRGNSQETQYF. CDR3 bases: TGTGCCAGCAGCTCCTTTCTCCGAGGGAACTCCCAAGAGACCCAGTACTTC.

About this clonotype itself: At one end the junction does not follow the germline gene, possibly because of a read error. The chain has TRBV5-4 and TRBJ2-2; unclear D gene. This CDR3 has 13 amino acids. CDR1 SGHNT and CDR2 YYREEE come from the germline V gene (reference sequence). The CDR3 DNA reads TGTGCCAACAGCTTGGATCGAACCGGGGAGCTGTTTTTT. Its translation is CANSLDRTGELFF.

The chain has TRBV11-2 and TRBJ2-4; 7 nucleotides agree with TRBD1. Germline lookup yields CDR1 SGHAT and CDR2 FQNNGV. The CDR3 consists of 15 residues. The trim removed 9 bases at V and 3 bases at J, leaving 11 bases unmatched. The CDR3 DNA is TGTGCCAGTAGTAGAGACAGGGTTGTCAAAAACATTCAGTACTTC. It specifies CASSRDRVVKNIQYF.

This sequence joins TRBV3-1 and TRBJ2-6, with TRBD2 as a possible D gene (6 bases). With 4 bases removed from V and 0 bases from J, the gap between germline ends came to 7 bases. The CDR3 contains 15 residues. The germline V gene has CDR1 LGHDT and CDR2 YNNKEL (reference sequence). CDR3 residues: CASSLRDSGANVLTF. Here the CDR3 DNA reads TGTGCCAGCAGCCTGCGGGACTCTGGGGCCAACGTCCTGACTTTC.

This clonotype was found many times. The chain employs TRBV12-3 or TRBV12-4 and TRBJ2-1, with D possibly TRBD1 on 5 matching bases. Trimming took 3 bases from V and 3 from J, leaving 12 bases between them. The length of the CDR3 is 15 residues. The CDR3 DNA sequence: TGTGCCAGCAGTTTCTCCCAGGGTGTCTACAATGAGCAGTTCTTC. It is translated as CASSFSQGVYNEQFF.

This clonotype came up many times. The chain combines TRBV7-2 with TRBJ2-7, with 11 bases matching TRBD1. J lost 4 bases, V lost 4 bases, and 6 bases had no gene match. The CDR3 loop spans 15 amino acids. Germline V CDR1 and CDR2: SGHTA, FQGNSA. The chain's CDR3 is CASSSGQGARYEQYF. In nucleotides, the CDR3 is TGTGCCAGCAGCTCCGGACAGGGGGCTAGGTACGAGCAGTACTTC. Drawing the rest from reference TRBV7-2 and TRBJ2-7, the complete variable domain is GAGVSQSPSNKVTEKGKDVELRCDPISGHTALYWYRQSLGQGLEFLIYFQGNSAPDKSGLPSDRFSAERTGGSVSTLTIQRTQQEDSAVYLCASSSGQGARYEQYFGPGTRLTVT.

This clonotype was counted at least ten times. The CDR3 spells CASSFPTKRDGYEQYF. The DNA for the CDR3 is TGTGCCAGCAGTTTTCCCACGAAGAGGGACGGTTACGAGCAGTACTTC. The genes are TRBV28 and TRBJ2-7; D might be TRBD1 or TRBD2, each matching 5 bases. The CDR3 spans 16 residues. Trimming left V 3 bases short and J 4 bases short, with 19 bases between. Germline loops: CDR1 MDHEN, CDR2 SYDVKM.

About this clonotype itself: A much larger clone sits a single nucleotide away, making a read error possible. The genes are TRBV5-1 and TRBJ2-4; D gene unclear. Germline assignment: CDR1 SGHRS and CDR2 YFSETQ. V was clipped by 4 bases and J by 3 bases, with 14 bases between them. The CDR3 runs to 15 residues. The CDR3 region has the DNA TGCGCCAGCAGCCCCCCGTTGGTTGACAAAAACATTCAGTACTTC. Protein product: CASSPPLVDKNIQYF. The full variable domain, in which reference TRBV5-1 and TRBJ2-4 provide the parts outside the CDR3, is KAGVTQTPRYLIKTRGQQVTLSCSPISGHRSVSWYQQTPGQGLQFLFEYFSETQRNKGNFPGRFSGRQFSNSRSEMNVSTLELGDSALYLCASSPPLVDKNIQYFGAGTRLSVL.

This clonotype has a handful of counts. This may be a read error: a much more frequent sequence differs by one nucleotide. The chain links TRBV7-2 to TRBJ2-7; 8 positions agree with TRBD2. The CDR3 has 13 amino acids. The germline V gene encodes CDR1 SGHTA and CDR2 FQGNSA. V was clipped by 1 base and J by 9 bases; unmatched bases: 5. The CDR3 spells CASSLGAGRGQYF. The CDR3 DNA follows: TGTGCCAGCAGCTTAGGGGCCGGGAGGGGGCAGTACTTC.

The gene calls are TRBV5-1 and TRBJ2-3; the match to TRBD2 covers 9 bases. CDR3 length equals 16 residues. The V gene's germline CDR1 is SGHRS and CDR2 YFSETQ. With 4 bases clipped from V and 0 bases from J, the junction kept 6 bases outside the gene matches. CDR3 region: CASSRSSGMSTDTQYF. CDR3 in DNA: TGCGCCAGCAGCCGCTCTAGCGGGATGAGCACAGATACGCAGTATTTT.

The chain carries TRBV12-3 or TRBV12-4 and TRBJ1-1; D gene uncertain. The CDR3 consists of 17 residues. The V gene lost 3 bases and the J gene lost 1 base, with 18 bases spanning the gap. The CDR3 bases are TGTGCCAGCAGTTTTATATTTGTGCCCGGAGGGAACACTGAAGCTTTCTTT. It translates to CASSFIFVPGGNTEAFF.

Only one count was recorded for this clonotype. This chain joins TRBV18 and TRBJ1-1; D possibly corresponds to TRBD1 (6 bases). V gave up 0 bases and J gave up 4 bases, with 9 bases separating them. The CDR3 is 14 residues long. Germline-derived CDR1 and CDR2 are KGHSH and LQKENI. CDR3 DNA: TGTGCCAGCTCACCACCCACCAGGGGCACTGAAGCTTTCTTT. Translating gives CASSPPTRGTEAFF.

Ten or more counts support this clonotype. J is TRBJ2-5 and V is TRBV28, with a tentative D call TRBD2 (5 bases). The V and J ends lost 4 bases and 8 bases respectively, with 14 bases between them. Germline V gene sequence: CDR1 MDHEN, CDR2 SYDVKM. This CDR3 is 13 amino acids long. The CDR3 here is CASSSPAGITQYF. CDR3 nucleotides: TGTGCCAGCAGTTCCCCGGCGGGCATCACCCAGTACTTC.

This clonotype was recorded at least ten times. This chain connects TRBV28 to TRBJ2-1; D remains unclear. Germline lookup yields CDR1 MDHEN and CDR2 SYDVKM. This CDR3 is built from 15 residues. V lost 3 bases to trimming and J lost 4 bases, with 13 bases between them. The CDR3 DNA reads as TGTGCCAGCAGTTTCCCCCGACACGGATACAATGAGCAGTTCTTC. Translated: CASSFPRHGYNEQFF.

This clonotype was counted ten times or more. The V call is TRBV3-1, the J call TRBJ1-3; perhaps TRBD1 as D (5 bases). This CDR3 is built from 13 residues. From germline, CDR1 is LGHDT and CDR2 YNNKEL (reference sequence). Trimming removed 2 bases from V and 4 bases from J, with 6 bases in between. CDR3: CASSQNRGNTIYF. DNA of the CDR3: TGTGCCAGCAGCCAAAACAGGGGAAACACCATATATTTT.

This clonotype was found a few times. The chain employs TRBV28 and TRBJ2-2, with 9 nucleotides matching TRBD2. CDR1 is MDHEN, CDR2 SYDVKM, per germline. V trimming: 5 bases; J trimming: 6 bases; junction bases outside the gene matches: 34. The CDR3 is 24 amino acids. The CDR3 bases are TGTGCCAGCAGTCCCAGGGGGGCAGGGGACAAGGCTAGCGGGATCTATGAGCGGGCCGGGGAGCTGTTTTTT. Protein: CASSPRGAGDKASGIYERAGELFF.

This clonotype appeared once. This chain joins TRBV7-9 and TRBJ2-5; maybe TRBD2 (5 bases). Trimming cost V 0 bases and J 10 bases, with 9 bases left between them. The CDR3 totals 12 residues. Germline V lookup: CDR1 SEHNR, CDR2 FQNEAQ (reference sequence). The CDR3 DNA is TGTGCCAGCAGCTTAGCATGGGGAGACCAGTACTTC. Its protein product is CASSLAWGDQYF.

V usage is TRBV12-5 and J usage is TRBJ2-1; D tentatively fits TRBD1 or TRBD2 (5 bases each). Looked up from germline, CDR1 is LGHNT and CDR2 is FRNRAP. This CDR3 contains 11 residues. Trimming took 5 bases from V and 8 from J, leaving 7 bases between them. In DNA, the CDR3 is TGTGCTAGTGGTGTGGGGGATGAGCAGTTCTTC. Translating gives CASGVGDEQFF.

There are many counts of this clonotype. The V and J genes are TRBV28 and TRBJ2-1; no reliable D call. The CDR3 runs 13 residues. Trimming shortened V by 4 bases and J by 3 bases, and 7 bases separated the two germline ends. Per the germline V gene, CDR1 is MDHEN and CDR2 is SYDVKM. DNA for the CDR3: TGTGCCAGCAGTTCCGCCAACTACAATGAGCAGTTCTTC. Protein: CASSSANYNEQFF.

In its sample, this clonotype ranks as medium-sized. The chain couples TRBV28 to TRBJ2-7; D ambiguous. V gave up 3 bases and J gave up 3 bases, with 6 bases separating them. The V gene's germline CDR1 is MDHEN and CDR2 SYDVKM. This CDR3 has 12 residues. CDR3: CASSFQNYEQYF. DNA of the CDR3: TGTGCCAGCAGTTTCCAGAACTACGAGCAGTACTTC.

This clonotype was picked up a small number of times. Written as DNA, the CDR3 is TGTGCCACCAGTGATTCCTCGACAGGGGGTTACAATGAGCAGTTCTTC. Protein sequence: CATSDSSTGGYNEQFF. The rearrangement links TRBV24-1 to TRBJ2-1, with 9 bases that match TRBD1. Germline V gene lookup returns CDR1 KGHDR and CDR2 SFDVKD. The CDR3 is 16 residues long. The ends lost 2 bases at V and 4 bases at J; junction bases unmatched: 5.

This clonotype was counted at least ten times. This chain links TRBV10-2 with TRBJ1-2; a possible D gene is TRBD1 (6 bases). Germline values: CDR1 WSHSY, CDR2 SAAADI. The CDR3 sequence is 13 residues long. The germline V and J ends were trimmed by 4 bases and 7 bases, with 13 bases remaining between them. This CDR3 is CASSGNREGGYTF. CDR3 DNA: TGCGCCAGCAGTGGCAACAGGGAGGGTGGCTACACCTTC.

The V gene is TRBV6-2 or TRBV6-3, the J gene TRBJ2-7, with D perhaps being TRBD1 or TRBD2 (5 bases each). CDR3 size: 13 residues. V was shortened by 7 bases and J by 3 bases, with 13 bases between the two germline ends. Looked up from germline, CDR1 is MNHEY and CDR2 is SVGEGT. CDR3 protein: CASTWQGDYEQYF. CDR3 bases: TGTGCCAGCACATGGCAGGGAGACTACGAGCAGTACTTC.

This clonotype showed up just a few times. J is TRBJ2-1 and V is TRBV19, with D possibly called TRBD1 or TRBD2 (6 bases each). This CDR3 spans 15 amino acids. With 1 base removed from V and 3 bases from J, the gap between germline ends came to 10 bases. Germline V gives CDR1 LNHDA, CDR2 SQIVND (reference sequence). This CDR3 is CASSIGGAYYNEQFF. In nucleotides, the CDR3 is TGTGCCAGTAGTATAGGGGGGGCCTACTACAATGAGCAGTTCTTC.

This clonotype was seen repeatedly, ten times or more. This chain joins TRBV11-3 and TRBJ2-7; 10 bases line up with TRBD2. Germline CDR1 is SGHNT and CDR2 is YENEEA. The CDR3 totals 14 residues. The V segment lost 6 bases and the J segment 7 bases; nucleotides outside the gene matches: 9. The CDR3 sequence is CASRAASGSGEQYF. The CDR3, as DNA: TGTGCCAGCAGGGCAGCTAGCGGGAGTGGGGAGCAGTACTTC. Variable domain in full (rest from reference TRBV11-3 and TRBJ2-7): EAGVVQSPRYKIIEKKQPVAFWCNPISGHNTLYWYLQNLGQGPELLIRYENEEAVDDSQLPKDRFSAERLKGVDSTLKIQPAELGDSAVYLCASRAASGSGEQYFGPGTRLTVT.